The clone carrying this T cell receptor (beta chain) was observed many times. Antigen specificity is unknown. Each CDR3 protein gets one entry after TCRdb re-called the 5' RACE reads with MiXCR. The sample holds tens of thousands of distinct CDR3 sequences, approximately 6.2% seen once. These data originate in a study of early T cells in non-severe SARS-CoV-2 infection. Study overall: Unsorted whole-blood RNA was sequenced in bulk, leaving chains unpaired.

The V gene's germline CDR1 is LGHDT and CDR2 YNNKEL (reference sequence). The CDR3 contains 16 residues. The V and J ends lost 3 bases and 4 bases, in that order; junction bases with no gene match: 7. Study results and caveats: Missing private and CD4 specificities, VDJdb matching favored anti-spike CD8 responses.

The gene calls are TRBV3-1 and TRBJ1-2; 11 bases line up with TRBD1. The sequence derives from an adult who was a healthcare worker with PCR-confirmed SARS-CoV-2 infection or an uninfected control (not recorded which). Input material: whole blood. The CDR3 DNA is TGTGCCAGCAGCCAGTTAGGGGACAGGGGGATCTATGGCTACACCTTC. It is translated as CASSQLGDRGIYGYTF.